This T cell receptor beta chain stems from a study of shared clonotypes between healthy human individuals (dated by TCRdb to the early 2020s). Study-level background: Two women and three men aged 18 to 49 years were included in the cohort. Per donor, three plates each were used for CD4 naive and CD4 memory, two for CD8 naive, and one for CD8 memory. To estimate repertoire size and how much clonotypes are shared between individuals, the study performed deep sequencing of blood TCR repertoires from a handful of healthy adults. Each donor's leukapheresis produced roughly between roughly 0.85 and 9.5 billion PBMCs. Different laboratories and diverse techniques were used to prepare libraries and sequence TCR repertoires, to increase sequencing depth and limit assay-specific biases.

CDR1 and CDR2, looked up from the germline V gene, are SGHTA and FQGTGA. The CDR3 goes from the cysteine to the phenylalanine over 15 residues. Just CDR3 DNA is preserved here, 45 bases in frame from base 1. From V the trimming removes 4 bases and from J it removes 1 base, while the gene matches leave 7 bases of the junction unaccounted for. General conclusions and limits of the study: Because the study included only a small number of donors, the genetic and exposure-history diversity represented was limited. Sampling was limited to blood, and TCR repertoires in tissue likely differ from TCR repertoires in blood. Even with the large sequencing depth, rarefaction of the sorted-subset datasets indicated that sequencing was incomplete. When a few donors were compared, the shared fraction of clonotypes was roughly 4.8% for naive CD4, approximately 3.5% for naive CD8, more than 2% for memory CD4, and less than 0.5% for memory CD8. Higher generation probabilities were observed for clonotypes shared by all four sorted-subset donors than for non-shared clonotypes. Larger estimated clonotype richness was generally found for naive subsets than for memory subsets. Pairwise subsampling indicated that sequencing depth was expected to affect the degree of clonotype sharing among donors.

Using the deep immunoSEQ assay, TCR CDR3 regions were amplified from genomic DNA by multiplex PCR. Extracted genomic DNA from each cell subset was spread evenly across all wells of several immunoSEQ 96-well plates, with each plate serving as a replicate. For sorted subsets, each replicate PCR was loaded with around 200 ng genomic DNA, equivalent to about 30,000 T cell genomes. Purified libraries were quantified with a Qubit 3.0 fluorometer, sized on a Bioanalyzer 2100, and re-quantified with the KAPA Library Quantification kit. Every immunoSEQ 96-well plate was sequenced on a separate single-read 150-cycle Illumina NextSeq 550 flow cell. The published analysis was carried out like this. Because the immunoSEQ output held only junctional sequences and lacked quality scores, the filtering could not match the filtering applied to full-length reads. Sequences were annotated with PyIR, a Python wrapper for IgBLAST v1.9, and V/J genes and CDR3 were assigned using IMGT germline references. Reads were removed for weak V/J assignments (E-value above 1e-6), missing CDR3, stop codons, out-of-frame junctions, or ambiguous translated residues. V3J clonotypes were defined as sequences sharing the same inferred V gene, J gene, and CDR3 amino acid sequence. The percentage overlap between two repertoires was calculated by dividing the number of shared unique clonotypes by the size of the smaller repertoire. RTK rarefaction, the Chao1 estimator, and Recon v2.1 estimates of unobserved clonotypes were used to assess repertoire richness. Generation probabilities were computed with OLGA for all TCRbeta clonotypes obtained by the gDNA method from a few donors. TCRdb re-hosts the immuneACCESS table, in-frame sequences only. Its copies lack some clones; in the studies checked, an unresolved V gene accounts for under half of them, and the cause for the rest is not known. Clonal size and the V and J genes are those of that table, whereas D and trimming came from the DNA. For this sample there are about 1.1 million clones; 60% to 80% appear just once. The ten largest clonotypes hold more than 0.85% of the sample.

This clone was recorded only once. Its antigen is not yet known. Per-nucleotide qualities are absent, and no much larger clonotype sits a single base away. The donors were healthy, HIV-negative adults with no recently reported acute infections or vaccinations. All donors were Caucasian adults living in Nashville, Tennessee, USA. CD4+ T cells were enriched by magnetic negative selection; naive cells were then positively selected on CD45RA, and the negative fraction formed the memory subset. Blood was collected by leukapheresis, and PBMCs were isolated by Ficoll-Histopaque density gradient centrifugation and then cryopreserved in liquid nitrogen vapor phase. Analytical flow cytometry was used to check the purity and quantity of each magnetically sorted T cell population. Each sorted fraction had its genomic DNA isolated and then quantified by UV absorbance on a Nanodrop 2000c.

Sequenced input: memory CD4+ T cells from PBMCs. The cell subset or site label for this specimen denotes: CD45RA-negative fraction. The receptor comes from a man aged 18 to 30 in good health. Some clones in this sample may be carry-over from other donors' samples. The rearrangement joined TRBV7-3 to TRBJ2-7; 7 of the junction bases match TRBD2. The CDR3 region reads CASSSRDYKSYEQYF. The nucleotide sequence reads TGTGCCAGCAGCTCCCGGGACTACAAATCCTACGAGCAGTACTTC.